This T cell receptor beta chain comes out of a study of regulatory T cells in long-lasting Graves disease. Study information: Less than 3 months of antithyroid drugs had been taken by newly diagnosed Graves' patients. Study observations and caveats: Gene preferences differed: TRBV28, TRBJ1-2, TRBJ2-5 in persistent cases.

As to time point: newly diagnosed GD, antithyroid drugs for less than 3 months. PBMC-extracted RNA yielded the TCR library. It was an endocrinology department in Xi'an, China, that provided the patients. In this sample, this clonotype turned up a few times. The target antigen is unknown. A much larger clone lies a single base off, so this may be a read error. The CDR3 length is 15 residues. Germline lookup yields CDR1 MNHNS and CDR2 SASEGT. Arm-PCR of CDR3 regions and iRepertoire HTBI primers were used to build TCR beta libraries. TCRdb analysed the multiplex PCR reads with MiXCR anew, one entry per CDR3 protein. This sample has approximately 250,000 distinct CDR3 sequences, with 15% to 20% found just once.

The sample here was peripheral blood mononuclear cells (PBMCs), taken at new diagnosis, from a patient treated with antithyroid drugs. The rearrangement uses TRBV6-1 and TRBJ2-5; D is unclear. This TCR was recovered from a female donor with Graves disease. CDR3: CASSTRRTVQETQCF. Written as DNA, the CDR3 is TGTGCCAGCAGCACGCGGCGGACGGTCCAAGAGACCCAGTGCTTC.